These T cell receptor beta chains were read from a single sample in a study of blood T cell repertoires in COVID-19. Here immunoSEQ multiplex PCR was the method, and the copy in TCRdb shows in-frame clones only, minus some. The sample comprises approximately 150,000 clones, approximately 81% of which are singletons, and about 8.6% rests with the top ten. Specimen: PBMCs or T cells enriched from blood (not recorded which). All receptors derive from a woman aged 45 to 65 who had recovered from COVID-19. CDR3s include the opening cysteine and the closing phenylalanine or tryptophan. Each record gives: D gene, clone size, J gene, V gene, CDR3 DNA, CDR3 protein. A D gene is named only where the DNA matches it firmly. Size is stated for part of the rows, as once, few or many counts, or as a class when the clone is expanded.

D: -; size: -; J: TRBJ1-4; V: TRBV6-5; DNA: TGTGCCAGCCTATCTTGGGGAGGGACTAATGAAAAACTGTTTTTT; CDR3: CASLSWGGTNEKLFF
D: -; size: -; J: TRBJ2-3; V: TRBV7-8; DNA: TGTGCCAGCAGCTTAGGACTCAGCACAGATACGCAGTATTTT; CDR3: CASSLGLSTDTQYF
D: TRBD1; size: -; J: TRBJ2-7; V: TRBV29-1; DNA: TGCAGCGTCGAGACAGGGGGTTACGAGCAGTACTTC; CDR3: CSVETGGYEQYF
D: TRBD1; size: -; J: TRBJ1-2; V: TRBV5-1; DNA: TGCGCCAGCAGCGCGCAGGGGGCCAATGGTGGCTACACCTTC; CDR3: CASSAQGANGGYTF
D: -; size: -; J: TRBJ2-7; V: TRBV5-1; DNA: TGCGCCAGCAGCCTGCCTGAGCGGATGGCCTACGAGCAGTACTTC; CDR3: CASSLPERMAYEQYF
D: -; size: -; J: TRBJ1-6; V: TRBV5-1; DNA: TGCGCCAGCAGACTCGACAGCTCCTATAATTCACCCCTCCACTTT; CDR3: CASRLDSSYNSPLHF
D: TRBD1; size: once; J: TRBJ2-6; V: TRBV18; DNA: TGTGCCAGCTCACCCCCGGGACAGGGAACCTCTGGGGCCAACGTCCTGACTTTC; CDR3: CASSPPGQGTSGANVLTF
D: TRBD1; size: -; J: TRBJ1-5; V: TRBV5-6; DNA: TGTGCCAGCAGCTTGAAGGGGACAGGGGGCTTATCGGGTCAGCCCCAGCATTTT; CDR3: CASSLKGTGGLSGQPQHF
D: -; size: few; J: TRBJ1-4; V: TRBV21-1; DNA: TGTGCCAGCAGCAAACCCTCGGACAGGGCAACTAATGAAAAACTGTTTTTT; CDR3: CASSKPSDRATNEKLFF
D: -; size: -; J: TRBJ1-3; V: TRBV7-2; DNA: TGTGCCAGCAGACCCGACAGTATTAGGTGGAACACCATATATTTT; CDR3: CASRPDSIRWNTIYF
D: TRBD1; size: -; J: TRBJ1-4; V: TRBV2; DNA: TGTGCCAGCAGTGAGGGGGACAGACATAATGAAAAACTGTTTTTT; CDR3: CASSEGDRHNEKLFF
D: TRBD2; size: few; J: TRBJ2-5; V: TRBV5-1; DNA: TGCGCCAGCAGCCTAGGGACTAGCGGGAGGCTGATAGAGACCCAGTACTTC; CDR3: CASSLGTSGRLIETQYF
D: TRBD1; size: once; J: TRBJ1-5; V: TRBV27; DNA: TGTGCCAGCAGTTTGGCAGGGGGTCAGCCCCAGCATTTT; CDR3: CASSLAGGQPQHF
D: TRBD1; size: -; J: TRBJ1-6; V: TRBV19; DNA: TGTGCCAGTAGTATGGGGACAGAAGTTTCACCCCTCCACTTT; CDR3: CASSMGTEVSPLHF
D: -; size: -; J: TRBJ2-4; V: TRBV10-2; DNA: TGCGCCAGCAGCCCTGGACTTATCGGAGCCAAAAACATTCAGTACTTC; CDR3: CASSPGLIGAKNIQYF